A selection of T cell receptor beta chains follows, all from one sample in a study of shared clonotypes between healthy human individuals. Assay: immunoSEQ multiplex PCR; the TCRdb copy retains only in-frame clones and omits some. The sample carries more than 2,000,000 clones, approximately 92% recorded once. The source material was naive CD4+ T cells sorted from blood. All receptors come from a man between 18 and 29 years old in good health. The CDR3 runs from the conserved cysteine through the conserved F or W. The D gene is left open where the match is weak. Size values are once, few and many counts, or a class for expanded clones, and some rows have none.

j_call	v_call	d_call	clone_size	cdr3_aa	cdr3_nt
TRBJ2-3	TRBV27	.	.	CASSPSGGIRTDTQYF	TGTGCCAGCAGTCCTTCAGGGGGGATTAGGACAGATACGCAGTATTTT
TRBJ1-5	TRBV7-2	TRBD1	.	CASSLGIQGGTQPQHF	TGTGCCAGCAGCTTAGGGATACAGGGGGGCACTCAGCCCCAGCATTTT
TRBJ1-1	TRBV29-1	.	.	CSVEGQYSNTEAFF	TGCAGCGTTGAGGGACAATATTCAAACACTGAAGCTTTCTTT
TRBJ2-1	TRBV7-2	.	.	CASIKDPASVGNEQFF	TGTGCCAGCATTAAAGATCCGGCCTCGGTAGGCAATGAGCAGTTCTTC
TRBJ1-4	TRBV7-2	.	.	CASSLVPVLGRGEKLFF	TGTGCCAGCAGCTTAGTACCGGTACTGGGTCGGGGTGAAAAACTGTTTTTT
TRBJ2-2	TRBV30	.	.	CAWSPARTGELFF	TGTGCCTGGAGTCCAGCGCGGACCGGGGAGCTGTTTTTT
TRBJ2-7	TRBV9	.	.	CASSVDGTLAYEQYF	TGTGCCAGCAGCGTCGATGGGACACTTGCCTACGAGCAGTACTTC
TRBJ1-2	TRBV30	.	.	CAWSLAGDIYGYTF	TGTGCCTGGAGCTTGGCAGGGGACATCTATGGCTACACCTTC
TRBJ1-6	TRBV7-9	TRBD1	.	CASSLEVGTGTRPLHF	TGTGCCAGCAGCTTAGAGGTTGGGACAGGGACCAGACCCCTCCACTTT
TRBJ1-6	TRBV27	.	.	CASSFEQTNSPLHF	TGTGCCAGCAGTTTTGAACAGACTAATTCACCCCTCCACTTT
TRBJ2-1	TRBV18	.	.	CASSPLSGEQFF	TGTGCCAGCTCACCACTATCCGGTGAGCAGTTCTTC
TRBJ2-7	TRBV7-2	.	.	CASSLDTSRYEQYF	TGTGCCAGCAGTTTAGATACTAGCAGGTACGAGCAGTACTTC
TRBJ1-1	TRBV7-3	TRBD1	few	CASSLRQGDTEAFF	TGTGCCAGCAGCTTACGACAGGGGGACACTGAAGCTTTCTTT
TRBJ1-2	TRBV28	.	.	CASSFVSGYTF	TGTGCCAGCAGCTTTGTATCTGGCTACACCTTC
TRBJ2-7	TRBV7-9	TRBD2	.	CASSSDRLAGTYEQYF	TGTGCCAGCAGTTCCGACCGACTAGCGGGCACCTACGAGCAGTACTTC
TRBJ2-2	TRBV7-3	.	.	CASSLTFGTGELFF	TGTGCCAGCAGCTTAACGTTCGGAACCGGGGAGCTGTTTTTT
TRBJ1-2	TRBV10-3	.	few	CAISEKTGGHGYTF	TGTGCCATCAGTGAGAAGACAGGCGGACATGGCTACACCTTC
TRBJ1-5	TRBV30	.	.	CAWSQGQGKWRDNQPQHF	TGTGCCTGGAGTCAAGGTCAGGGGAAGTGGAGGGACAATCAGCCCCAGCATTTT
TRBJ2-3	TRBV6-5	TRBD2	.	CASKISGGATDTQYF	TGTGCCAGCAAAATTAGCGGGGGGGCCACAGATACGCAGTATTTT
TRBJ1-6	TRBV5-4	TRBD1	.	CASSPGSDRGIGSPLHF	TGTGCCAGCAGCCCGGGGTCGGACAGGGGGATCGGCTCACCCCTCCACTTT
TRBJ2-3	TRBV5-1	.	.	CASSFIRGATDTQYF	TGCGCCAGCAGCTTTATACGGGGGGCCACAGATACGCAGTATTTT
TRBJ2-1	TRBV4-1	TRBD2	.	CASSQLAGVGNEQFF	TGCGCCAGCAGCCAACTAGCGGGGGTGGGTAATGAGCAGTTCTTC
TRBJ2-3	TRBV2	.	.	CASNLQGDTQYF	TGTGCCAGCAATCTCCAAGGAGATACGCAGTATTTT
TRBJ2-6	TRBV27	.	.	CASSLRRAGANVLTF	TGTGCCAGCAGCCTACGGAGAGCTGGGGCCAACGTCCTGACTTTC
TRBJ2-5	TRBV10-2	TRBD2	.	CASGTSGEYQETQYF	TGCGCCAGCGGGACTAGCGGGGAGTACCAAGAGACCCAGTACTTC
TRBJ1-1	TRBV18	TRBD1	.	CASSPTGDTEAFF	TGTGCCAGCTCACCGACAGGGGACACTGAAGCTTTCTTT
TRBJ2-7	TRBV11-2	TRBD2	.	CASSPGLAGGFEQYF	TGTGCCAGCAGCCCGGGACTAGCGGGAGGGTTCGAGCAGTACTTC
TRBJ2-7	TRBV5-1	.	.	CASSLDYDSVKQYF	TGCGCCAGCAGCTTGGATTACGACTCCGTCAAGCAGTACTTC
TRBJ1-2	TRBV27	TRBD1	.	CASSAPGQGYYGYTF	TGTGCCAGCAGTGCTCCGGGACAGGGCTACTATGGCTACACCTTC
TRBJ2-1	TRBV5-4	TRBD2	once	CASSDGTSGPLGEQFF	TGTGCCAGCAGCGACGGGACTAGCGGGCCCCTAGGCGAGCAGTTCTTC
TRBJ2-7	TRBV6-5	TRBD2	few	CASSYSGRTYEQYF	TGTGCCAGCAGTTATAGCGGGAGGACCTACGAGCAGTACTTC
TRBJ2-7	TRBV12-1	.	.	CASSFPLGSPHYEQYF	TGTGCCAGCAGCTTTCCTTTGGGGTCCCCGCACTACGAGCAGTACTTC
TRBJ1-4	TRBV11-2	.	.	CASSYREPTNEKLFF	TGTGCCAGCAGTTACAGGGAACCAACTAATGAAAAACTGTTTTTT
TRBJ2-7	TRBV18	TRBD1	once	CASSPQGTGPYEQYF	TGTGCCAGCTCCCCACAGGGGACAGGACCCTACGAGCAGTACTTC
TRBJ1-3	TRBV5-1	.	.	CASSRDPGHSSGNTIYF	TGCGCCAGCAGCCGCGACCCGGGACATTCCTCTGGAAACACCATATATTTT
TRBJ2-2	TRBV25-1	TRBD2	.	CASMREITGELFF	TGTGCCAGCATGCGGGAGATCACCGGGGAGCTGTTTTTT
TRBJ2-5	TRBV7-2	TRBD1	.	CASSLTGGAETQYF	TGTGCCAGCAGCTTGACAGGGGGCGCAGAGACCCAGTACTTC
TRBJ1-5	TRBV28	.	.	CASIAPRDHRVQPQHF	TGTGCCAGCATCGCCCCAAGGGACCACAGGGTACAGCCCCAGCATTTT
TRBJ2-3	TRBV27	.	.	CASSLSGHHTDTQYF	TGTGCCAGCAGTCTATCGGGACACCACACAGATACGCAGTATTTT
TRBJ2-5	TRBV4-2	TRBD1	once	CASRRTGQETQYF	TGTGCCAGCAGGCGGACAGGCCAAGAGACCCAGTACTTC
TRBJ1-4	TRBV5-1	TRBD1	once	CASSLNGQGPAEKLFF	TGCGCCAGCAGCCTCAACGGACAGGGCCCTGCGGAAAAACTGTTTTTT
TRBJ2-7	TRBV5-1	TRBD2	.	CASRAGLAESYEQYF	TGCGCCAGCAGAGCCGGACTAGCGGAATCCTACGAGCAGTACTTC
TRBJ2-5	TRBV6-5	.	.	CATRIGGAPETQYF	TGTGCCACCCGGATTGGGGGGGCGCCGGAGACCCAGTACTTC
TRBJ1-1	TRBV5-4	.	.	CASSPHQGGVNTEAFF	TGTGCCAGCAGCCCCCACCAGGGTGGGGTGAACACTGAAGCTTTCTTT
TRBJ2-5	TRBV7-2	.	.	CASSFLETQYF	TGTGCCAGCAGCTTTCTGGAGACCCAGTACTTC
TRBJ2-3	TRBV13	TRBD2	.	CASSRPGLAASTDTQYF	TGTGCCAGCAGCCGACCGGGACTAGCGGCTAGCACAGATACGCAGTATTTT